This T cell receptor beta chain stems from a study of shared T cell receptors in the human thymus. This table comes from immunoSEQ multiplex PCR, and its TCRdb copy is limited to in-frame clones, with some not included. The sample holds some 400,000 clones; roughly 94% are singletons and the top ten take approximately 0.02%. This CDR3 comprises 15 residues. Germline CDR1 MDHEN, CDR2 SYDVKM. The ends lost 5 bases at V and 8 bases at J; junction bases unmatched: 10. Sequenced input: thymocytes. The chain combines TRBV28 with TRBJ1-4; 8 bases match TRBD1. This TCR derives from a human donor. The CDR3 sequence: CASSPHRGVGEKLFF. The CDR3 DNA reads TGTGCCAGCAGTCCCCACAGGGGGGTAGGGGAAAAACTGTTTTTT.